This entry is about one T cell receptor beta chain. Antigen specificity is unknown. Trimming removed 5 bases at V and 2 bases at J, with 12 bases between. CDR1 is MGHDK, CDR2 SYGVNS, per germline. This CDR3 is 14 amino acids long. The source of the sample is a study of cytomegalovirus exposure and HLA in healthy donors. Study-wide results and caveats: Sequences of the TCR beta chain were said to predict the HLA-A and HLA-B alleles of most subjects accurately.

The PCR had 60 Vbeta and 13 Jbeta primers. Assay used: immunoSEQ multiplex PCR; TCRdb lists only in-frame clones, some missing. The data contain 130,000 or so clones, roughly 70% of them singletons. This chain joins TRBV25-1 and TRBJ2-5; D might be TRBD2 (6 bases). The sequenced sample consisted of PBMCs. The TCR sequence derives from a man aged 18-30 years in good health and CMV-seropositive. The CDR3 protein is CASSPPGSQETQYF. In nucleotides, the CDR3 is TGTGCCAGCAGTCCCCCCGGGAGTCAAGAGACCCAGTACTTC.